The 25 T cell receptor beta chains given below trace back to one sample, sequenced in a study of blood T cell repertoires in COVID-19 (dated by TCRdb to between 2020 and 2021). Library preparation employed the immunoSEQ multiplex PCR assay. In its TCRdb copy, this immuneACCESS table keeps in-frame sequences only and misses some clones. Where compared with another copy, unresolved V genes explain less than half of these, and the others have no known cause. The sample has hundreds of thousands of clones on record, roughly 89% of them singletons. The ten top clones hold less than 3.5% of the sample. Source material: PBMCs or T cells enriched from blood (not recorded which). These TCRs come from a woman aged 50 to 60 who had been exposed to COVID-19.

For the CDR3, the DNA is TGTGCCAGTACCCCAAGGGGAGGCGGCTACACCTTC. Its translation: CASTPRGGGYTF. This chain connects TRBV19 to TRBJ1-2, with D possibly matching TRBD1 (5 bases). The CDR3 has 12 residues. Germline-derived CDR1 and CDR2 are LNHDA and SQIVND (reference sequence). Trimming removed 7 bases from V and 8 bases from J, with 14 bases in between.

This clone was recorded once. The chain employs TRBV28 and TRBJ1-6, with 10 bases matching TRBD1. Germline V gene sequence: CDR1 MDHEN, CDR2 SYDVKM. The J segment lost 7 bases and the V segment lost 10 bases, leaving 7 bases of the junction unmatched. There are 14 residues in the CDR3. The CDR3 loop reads CATDRGLGNSPLHF. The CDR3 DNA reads TGTGCCACAGACAGGGGGCTGGGAAATTCACCCCTCCACTTT.

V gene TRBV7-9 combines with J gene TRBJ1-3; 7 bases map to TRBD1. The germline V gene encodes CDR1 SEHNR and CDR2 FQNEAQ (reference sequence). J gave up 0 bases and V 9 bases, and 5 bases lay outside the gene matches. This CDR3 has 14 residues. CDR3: CASRTGSSGNTIYF. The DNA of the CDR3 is TGTGCCAGTAGGACAGGATCCTCTGGAAACACCATATATTTT.

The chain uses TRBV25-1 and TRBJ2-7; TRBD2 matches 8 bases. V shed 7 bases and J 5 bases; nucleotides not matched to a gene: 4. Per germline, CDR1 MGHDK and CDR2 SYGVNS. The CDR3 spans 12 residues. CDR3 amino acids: CASTGGVNEQYF. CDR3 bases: TGTGCCAGCACCGGGGGGGTGAACGAGCAGTACTTC.

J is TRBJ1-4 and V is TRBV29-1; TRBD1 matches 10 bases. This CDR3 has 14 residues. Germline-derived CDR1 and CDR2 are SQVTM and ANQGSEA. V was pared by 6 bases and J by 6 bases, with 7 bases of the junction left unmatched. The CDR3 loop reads CSVVRGTGDEKLFF. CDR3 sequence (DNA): TGCAGCGTCGTGAGGGGGACAGGGGATGAAAAACTGTTTTTT.

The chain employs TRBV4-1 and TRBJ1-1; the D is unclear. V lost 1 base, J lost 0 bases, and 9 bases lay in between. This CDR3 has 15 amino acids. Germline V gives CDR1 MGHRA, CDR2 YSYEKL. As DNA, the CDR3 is TGCGCCAGCAGCCAAGGGTTACAAATGAACACTGAAGCTTTCTTT. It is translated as CASSQGLQMNTEAFF.

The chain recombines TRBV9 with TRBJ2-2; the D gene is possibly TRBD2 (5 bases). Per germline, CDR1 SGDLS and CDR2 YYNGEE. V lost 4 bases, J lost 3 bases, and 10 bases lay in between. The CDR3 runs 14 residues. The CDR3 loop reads CASSTHGDTGELFF. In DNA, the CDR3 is TGTGCCAGCAGCACTCACGGGGACACCGGGGAGCTGTTTTTT.

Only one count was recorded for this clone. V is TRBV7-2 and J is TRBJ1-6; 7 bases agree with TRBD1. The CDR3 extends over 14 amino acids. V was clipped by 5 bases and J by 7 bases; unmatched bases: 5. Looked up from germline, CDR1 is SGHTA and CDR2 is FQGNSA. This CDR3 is CASSRGQSNSPLHF. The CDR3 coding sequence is TGTGCCAGCAGCCGGGGACAGTCAAATTCACCCCTCCACTTT.

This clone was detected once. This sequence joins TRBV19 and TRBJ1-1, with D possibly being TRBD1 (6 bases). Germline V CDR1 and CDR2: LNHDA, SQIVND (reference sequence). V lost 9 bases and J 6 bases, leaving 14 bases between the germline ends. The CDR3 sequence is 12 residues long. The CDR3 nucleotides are TGTGCCAGCCGCTTTGGGGGCCCTGAAGCTTTCTTT. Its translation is CASRFGGPEAFF.

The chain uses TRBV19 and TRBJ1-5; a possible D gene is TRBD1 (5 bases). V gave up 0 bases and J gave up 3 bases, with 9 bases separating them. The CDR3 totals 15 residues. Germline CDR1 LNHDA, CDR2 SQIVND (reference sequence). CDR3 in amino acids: CASSIDAGLNQPQHF. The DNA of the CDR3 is TGTGCCAGTAGTATAGATGCAGGGCTCAATCAGCCCCAGCATTTT.

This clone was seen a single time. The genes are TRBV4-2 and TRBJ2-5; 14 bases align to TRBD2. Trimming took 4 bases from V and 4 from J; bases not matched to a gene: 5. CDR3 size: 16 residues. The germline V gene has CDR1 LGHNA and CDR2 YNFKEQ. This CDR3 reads CASSLTGLAGGETQYF. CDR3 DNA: TGTGCCAGCAGCCTTACTGGACTAGCGGGGGGAGAGACCCAGTACTTC.

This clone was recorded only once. CDR3 amino acids: CASSPPQETQYF. DNA for the CDR3: TGTGCCAGCTCACCACCACAGGAGACCCAGTACTTC. J is TRBJ2-5 and V is TRBV18; D not certain. CDR3 size: 12 residues. Germline CDR1 KGHSH, CDR2 LQKENI. Trimming removed 0 bases from V and 5 bases from J, with 4 bases in between.

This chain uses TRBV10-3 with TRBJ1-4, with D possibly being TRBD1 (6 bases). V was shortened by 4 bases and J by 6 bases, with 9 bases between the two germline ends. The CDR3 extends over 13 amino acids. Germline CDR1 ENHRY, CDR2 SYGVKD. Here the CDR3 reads CAISGGGDEKLFF. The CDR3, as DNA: TGTGCCATCAGTGGAGGGGGGGATGAAAAACTGTTTTTT.

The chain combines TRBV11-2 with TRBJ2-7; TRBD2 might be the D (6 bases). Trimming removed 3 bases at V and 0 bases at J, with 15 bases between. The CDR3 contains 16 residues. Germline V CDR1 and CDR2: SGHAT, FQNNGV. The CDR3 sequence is CASSLTAGGNSYEQYF. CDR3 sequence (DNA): TGTGCCAGCAGCTTGACGGCCGGCGGGAACTCCTACGAGCAGTACTTC.

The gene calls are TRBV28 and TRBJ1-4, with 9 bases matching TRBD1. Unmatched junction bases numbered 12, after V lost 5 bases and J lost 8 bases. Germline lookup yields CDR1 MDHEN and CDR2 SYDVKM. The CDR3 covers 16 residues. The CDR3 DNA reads TGTGCCAGCAGTAGACCACAGGGGGCCTGGGGGGAAAAACTGTTTTTT. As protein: CASSRPQGAWGEKLFF.

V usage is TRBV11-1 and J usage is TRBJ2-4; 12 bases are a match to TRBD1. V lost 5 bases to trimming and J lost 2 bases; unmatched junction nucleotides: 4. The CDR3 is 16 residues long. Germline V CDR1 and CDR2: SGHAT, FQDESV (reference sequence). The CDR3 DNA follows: TGTGCCAGCAGCCCGGGACAGGGGGCGACCAAAAACATTCAGTACTTC. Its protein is CASSPGQGATKNIQYF.

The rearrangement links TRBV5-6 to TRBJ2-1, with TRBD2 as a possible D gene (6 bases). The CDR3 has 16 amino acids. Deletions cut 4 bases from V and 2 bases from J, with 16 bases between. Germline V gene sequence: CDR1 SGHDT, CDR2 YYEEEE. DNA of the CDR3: TGTGCCAGCAGCCCGGTGGGGGGTAGTGCCTACAATGAGCAGTTCTTC. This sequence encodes CASSPVGGSAYNEQFF.

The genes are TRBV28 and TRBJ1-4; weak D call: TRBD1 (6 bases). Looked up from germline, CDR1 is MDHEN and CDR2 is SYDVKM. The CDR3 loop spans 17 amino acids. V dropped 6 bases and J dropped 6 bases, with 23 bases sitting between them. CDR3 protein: CASSTPAAWQGYEKLFF. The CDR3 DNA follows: TGTGCCAGCAGCACTCCCGCGGCTTGGCAGGGGTATGAAAAACTGTTTTTT.

The CDR3 bases are TGTGCCAGTAGTTTAGCGGACTATCAAACTAATGAGCAGTTCTTC. This translates into CASSLADYQTNEQFF. V usage is TRBV19 and J usage is TRBJ2-1; the D gene is possibly TRBD2 (6 bases). The CDR3 has 15 amino acids. Germline-derived CDR1 and CDR2 are LNHDA and SQIVND (reference sequence). The V gene lost 5 bases and the J gene lost 7 bases, with 18 bases spanning the gap.

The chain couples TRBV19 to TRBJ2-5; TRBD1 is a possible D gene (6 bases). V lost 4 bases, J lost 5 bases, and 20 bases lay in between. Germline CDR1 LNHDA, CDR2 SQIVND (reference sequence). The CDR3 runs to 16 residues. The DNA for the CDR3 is TGTGCCAGTAGTAGCGAACAGGGCTTGGGGTGGGAGACCCAGTACTTC. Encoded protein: CASSSEQGLGWETQYF.

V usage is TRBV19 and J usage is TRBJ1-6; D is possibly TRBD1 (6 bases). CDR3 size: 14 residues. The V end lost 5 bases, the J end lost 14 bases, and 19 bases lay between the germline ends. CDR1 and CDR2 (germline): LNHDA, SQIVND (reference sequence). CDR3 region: CASSPVTGGFTLHF. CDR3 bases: TGTGCCAGTAGTCCTGTGACAGGAGGATTCACCCTCCACTTT.

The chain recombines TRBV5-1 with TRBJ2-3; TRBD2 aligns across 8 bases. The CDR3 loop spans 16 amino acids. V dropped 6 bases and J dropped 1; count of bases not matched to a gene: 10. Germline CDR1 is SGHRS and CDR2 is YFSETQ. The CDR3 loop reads CASKGTGGLGTDTQYF. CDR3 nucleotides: TGCGCCAGCAAGGGCACGGGGGGACTAGGCACAGATACGCAGTATTTT.

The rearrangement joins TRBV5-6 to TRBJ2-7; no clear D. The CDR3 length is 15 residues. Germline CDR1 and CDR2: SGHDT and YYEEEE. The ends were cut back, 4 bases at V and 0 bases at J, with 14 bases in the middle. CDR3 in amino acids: CASSPWLASSYEQYF. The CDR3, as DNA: TGTGCCAGCAGCCCATGGCTGGCAAGCTCCTACGAGCAGTACTTC.

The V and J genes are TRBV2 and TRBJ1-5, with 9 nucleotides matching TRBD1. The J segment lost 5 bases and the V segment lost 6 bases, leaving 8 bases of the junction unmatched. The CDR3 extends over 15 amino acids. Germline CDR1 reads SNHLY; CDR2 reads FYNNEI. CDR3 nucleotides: TGTGCCAGCAGGGATACAGGGGGCAGGGATCAGCCCCAGCATTTT. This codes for CASRDTGGRDQPQHF.

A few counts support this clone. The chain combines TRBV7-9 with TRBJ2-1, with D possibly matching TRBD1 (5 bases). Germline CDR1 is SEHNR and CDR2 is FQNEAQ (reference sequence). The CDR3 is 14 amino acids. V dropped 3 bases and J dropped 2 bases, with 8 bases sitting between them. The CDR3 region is CASSFSGTYNEQFF. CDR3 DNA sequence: TGTGCCAGCAGCTTCTCAGGGACCTACAATGAGCAGTTCTTC.